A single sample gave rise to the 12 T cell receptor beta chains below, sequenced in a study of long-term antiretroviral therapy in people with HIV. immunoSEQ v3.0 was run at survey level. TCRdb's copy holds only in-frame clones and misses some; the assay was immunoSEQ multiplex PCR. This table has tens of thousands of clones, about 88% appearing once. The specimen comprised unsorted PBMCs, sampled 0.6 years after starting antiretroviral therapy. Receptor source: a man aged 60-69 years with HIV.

The CDR3 nucleotides read TGCGCCAGCAGTTCGCTCAGTAGCACAGATACGCAGTATTTT. Amino acids: CASSSLSSTDTQYF. The chain recombines TRBV5-1 with TRBJ2-3; no clear D. CDR3 size: 14 residues. CDR1 and CDR2 from the germline V gene are SGHRS and YFSETQ. The V end lost 5 bases, the J end lost 0 bases, and 10 bases lay between the germline ends.

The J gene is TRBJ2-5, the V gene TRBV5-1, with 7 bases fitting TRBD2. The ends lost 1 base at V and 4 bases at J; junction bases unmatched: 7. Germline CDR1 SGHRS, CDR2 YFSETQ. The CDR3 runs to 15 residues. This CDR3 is CASSLFGGRSETQYF. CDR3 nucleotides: TGCGCCAGCAGCTTGTTCGGCGGGAGATCAGAGACCCAGTACTTC.

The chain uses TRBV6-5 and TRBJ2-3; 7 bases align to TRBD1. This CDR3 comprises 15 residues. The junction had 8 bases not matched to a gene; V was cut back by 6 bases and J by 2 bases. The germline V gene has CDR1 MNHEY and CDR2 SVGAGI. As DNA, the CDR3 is TGTGCCAGCAGCCCTTGGACAGGACCCACAGATACGCAGTATTTT. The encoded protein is CASSPWTGPTDTQYF.

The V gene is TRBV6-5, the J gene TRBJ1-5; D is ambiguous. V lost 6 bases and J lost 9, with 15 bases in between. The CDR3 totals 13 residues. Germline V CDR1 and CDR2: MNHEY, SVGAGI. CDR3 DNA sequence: TGTGCCAGCAGCAGGAGGATGGATTTGCCCCAGCATTTT. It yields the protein CASSRRMDLPQHF.

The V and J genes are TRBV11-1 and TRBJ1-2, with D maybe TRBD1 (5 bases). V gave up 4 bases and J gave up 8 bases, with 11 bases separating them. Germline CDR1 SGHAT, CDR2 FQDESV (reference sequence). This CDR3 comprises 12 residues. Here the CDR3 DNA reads TGTGCCAGCAGCTGGCAGGGCCGGGGCTACACCTTC. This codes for CASSWQGRGYTF.

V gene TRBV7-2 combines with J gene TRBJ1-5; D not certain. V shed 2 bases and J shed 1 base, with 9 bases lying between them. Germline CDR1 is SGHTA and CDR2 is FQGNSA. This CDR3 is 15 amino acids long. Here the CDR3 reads CASSLLGQSNQPQHF. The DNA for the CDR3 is TGTGCCAGCAGCTTACTCGGTCAGAGCAATCAGCCCCAGCATTTT.

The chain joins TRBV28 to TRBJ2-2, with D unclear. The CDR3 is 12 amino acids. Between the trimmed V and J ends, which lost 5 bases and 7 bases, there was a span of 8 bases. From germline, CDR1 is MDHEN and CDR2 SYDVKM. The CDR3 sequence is CASSPVGGELFF. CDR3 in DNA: TGTGCCAGCAGTCCCGTGGGCGGGGAGCTGTTTTTT.

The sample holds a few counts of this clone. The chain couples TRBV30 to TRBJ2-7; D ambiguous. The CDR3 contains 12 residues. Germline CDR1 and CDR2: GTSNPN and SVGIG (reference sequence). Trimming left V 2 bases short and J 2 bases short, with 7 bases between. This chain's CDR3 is CAWSRLTYEQYF. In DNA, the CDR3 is TGTGCCTGGAGTCGACTCACCTACGAGCAGTACTTC.

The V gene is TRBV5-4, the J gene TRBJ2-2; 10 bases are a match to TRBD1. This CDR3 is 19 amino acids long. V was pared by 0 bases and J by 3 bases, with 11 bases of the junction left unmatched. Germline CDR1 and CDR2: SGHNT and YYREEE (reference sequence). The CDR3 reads CASSLVALGQGIDTGELFF. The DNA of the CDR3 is TGTGCCAGCAGCTTGGTAGCCCTGGGACAGGGGATTGACACCGGGGAGCTGTTTTTT.

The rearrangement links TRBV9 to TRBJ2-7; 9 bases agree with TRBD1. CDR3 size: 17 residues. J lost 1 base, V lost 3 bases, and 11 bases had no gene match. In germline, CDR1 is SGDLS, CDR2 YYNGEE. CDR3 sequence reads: CASSAMVGQGLSYEQYF. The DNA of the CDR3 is TGTGCCAGCAGCGCGATGGTGGGACAGGGCCTTTCCTACGAGCAGTACTTC.

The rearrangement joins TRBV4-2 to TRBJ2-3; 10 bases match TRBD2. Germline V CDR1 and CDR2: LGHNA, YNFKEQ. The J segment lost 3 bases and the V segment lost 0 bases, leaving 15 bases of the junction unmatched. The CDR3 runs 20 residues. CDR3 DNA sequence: TGTGCCAGCAGCCAAGACCCGGCCGCGCTAGCGGGAGAACCTACAGATACGCAGTATTTT. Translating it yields CASSQDPAALAGEPTDTQYF.

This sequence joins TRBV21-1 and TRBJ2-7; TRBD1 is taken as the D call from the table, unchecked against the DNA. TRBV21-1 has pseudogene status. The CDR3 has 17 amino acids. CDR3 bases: TGTGCCAGCAGCAAAGTGTCGCGGGACAGGGACCCCCACGAGCAGTACTTC. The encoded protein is CASSKVSRDRDPHEQYF.